Shown below are 4 T cell receptor beta chains from a single sample sequenced in a study of T cells after yellow fever vaccination. TCRdb re-called the 5' RACE reads with MiXCR, one entry per CDR3 protein. The table has a few hundred thousand distinct CDR3 sequences, approximately 4% seen once; the top ten hold roughly 24%. The specimen comprised PBMCs, sampled 5 days after the yellow fever booster vaccination. These receptor sequences come from a man aged 18 to 29 who received the YFV17D yellow fever vaccine.

In its sample, this clonotype was seen a few times. V and J are TRBV5-4 and TRBJ2-2; no clear D. This CDR3 comprises 14 residues. Trimming stripped 0 bases from V and 7 bases from J, with 10 bases between. Germline CDR1 reads SGHNT; CDR2 reads YYREEE (reference sequence). The CDR3 here is CASSLGSSGGELFF. In DNA form, the CDR3 reads TGTGCCAGCAGCTTGGGGTCCTCAGGCGGGGAGCTGTTTTTT.

This clonotype was found a few times. V is TRBV18 and J is TRBJ2-2; TRBD1 matches at 12 bases. The CDR3 runs 18 residues. Germline V gene data show CDR1 as KGHSH and CDR2 as LQKENI. Trimming took 2 bases from V and 4 from J; bases not matched to a gene: 8. The CDR3 DNA reads as TGTGCCAGCTCACCAAACCCGGGACAGGGGGCCCGCACCGGGGAGCTGTTTTTT. This codes for CASSPNPGQGARTGELFF.

V and J are TRBV27 and TRBJ2-3; the match to TRBD2 covers 12 bases. The J segment lost 2 bases and the V segment lost 10 bases, leaving 10 bases of the junction unmatched. CDR3 length: 16 amino acids. Per germline, CDR1 MNHEY and CDR2 SMNVEV (reference sequence). The CDR3 nucleotides are TGTGCCACCGCTCCCACTAGCGGGGGGCTCACAGATACGCAGTATTTT. Its translation is CATAPTSGGLTDTQYF.

The chain links TRBV4-3 to TRBJ1-5; D gene unclear. Germline V lookup: CDR1 LGHNA, CDR2 YSLEER. V dropped 1 base and J dropped 1 base, with 11 bases sitting between them. The CDR3 sequence is 16 residues long. The CDR3 DNA sequence: TGCGCCAGCAGCCAAGGTTGCACAGTCAGCAATCAGCCCCAGCATTTT. This translates into CASSQGCTVSNQPQHF.